A single T cell receptor (beta chain) is shown here with its context. Its antigen is as yet unknown. This sample stems from a study of Ad26.COV2.S vaccination and SARS-CoV-2 variants. Study as a whole: Administration of Ad26.COV2.S was intramuscular, either once or twice 56 days apart.

Using immunoSEQ multiplex PCR, the repertoire was profiled, and TCRdb retains in-frame clones only, with some absent. The sample consists of approximately 300,000 clones, 85% of them appearing once. Sample treatment: approximately 18 received Ad26.COV2.S at low or high dose, single or two shots; several received placebo; per-sample allocation not given. Sample collection was performed on day 63 after the first vaccine or placebo injection. General study results and limits: Post-vaccination spike-specific CD8+ and CD4+ T cell responses reportedly had substantial breadth.

This CDR3 has 17 residues. V lost 4 bases to trimming and J lost 2 bases; unmatched junction nucleotides: 10. CDR1 and CDR2 from the germline V gene are SGHVS and FQNEAQ. The receptor's source is a person between 18 and 65 years old who received the Ad26.COV2.S COVID-19 vaccine or a placebo. This rearrangement joins TRBV7-8 to TRBJ1-5, with 8 bases aligning to TRBD1. Sequencing used peripheral blood, obtained in a trial of Ad26.COV2.S vaccine versus placebo. The CDR3 DNA follows: TGTGCCAGCAGCTCCTACCAACAGGGGGAGGGCAATCAGCCCCAGCATTTT. Protein: CASSSYQQGEGNQPQHF.